These 18 T cell receptor beta chains originate from one sample sequenced in a study of lung T cells in sarcoidosis with Löfgren's syndrome. MiXCR, applied by TCRdb to the reads, yields one record per CDR3 protein. Of roughly 63,000 distinct CDR3 sequences in the sample, approximately 22% are singletons; the top ten hold about 2%. The source material was CD4+ T cells from PBMCs. These receptors originate from a human donor with sarcoidosis (Löfgren's syndrome or another form), or a control subject (not recorded which).

This clonotype was seen at least ten times. This rearrangement joins TRBV28 to TRBJ2-3, with TRBD1 matching over 7 bases. CDR3 length equals 15 residues. CDR1 MDHEN and CDR2 SYDVKM come from the germline V gene. The V segment lost 4 bases and the J segment 2 bases; nucleotides outside the gene matches: 6. This chain's CDR3 is CASSSPGQFTDTQYF. The CDR3 region has the DNA TGTGCCAGCAGTTCCCCGGGACAGTTCACAGATACGCAGTATTTT.

Comments on this clonotype: A much larger clone is a single base away; this may be a read error. The chain links TRBV19 to TRBJ2-3; D may match TRBD1 or TRBD2 (6 bases each). Germline V gene data show CDR1 as LNHDA and CDR2 as SQIVND (reference sequence). With 8 bases removed from V and 0 bases from J, the gap between germline ends came to 15 bases. The CDR3 runs 15 residues. Here the CDR3 DNA reads TGTGCCAGTGGAATTGGAGGGGGAAGCACAGATACGCAGTATTTT. Protein: CASGIGGGSTDTQYF.

This clonotype is medium-sized in the sample. The V gene is TRBV6-2 or TRBV6-3, the J gene TRBJ2-7; D perhaps matches TRBD1 (6 bases). CDR3 length: 13 amino acids. V was shortened by 2 bases and J by 6 bases, with 11 bases between the two germline ends. Per germline, CDR1 MNHEY and CDR2 SVGEGT. Here the CDR3 reads CASSYRRQAEQYF. The CDR3 DNA follows: TGTGCCAGCAGTTACCGCCGACAGGCCGAGCAGTACTTC.

This clonotype is judged medium-sized (0.01 to 0.1%). V usage is TRBV6-1 and J usage is TRBJ1-2; D is unresolved. The V and J ends lost 0 bases and 4 bases respectively, with 12 bases between them. The CDR3 is 15 amino acids. Germline CDR1 is MNHNS and CDR2 is SASEGT. CDR3 DNA: TGTGCCAGCAGTGAAGCCCAACATATGGGCTATGGCTACACCTTC. Amino acid sequence: CASSEAQHMGYGYTF.

This clonotype has ten or more counts. This chain connects TRBV6-1 to TRBJ2-2; 8 positions match TRBD1. CDR3 length: 15 residues. Germline V gene lookup returns CDR1 MNHNS and CDR2 SASEGT. V lost 5 bases to trimming and J lost 5 bases; unmatched junction nucleotides: 7. Here the CDR3 DNA reads TGTGCCAGCAGTCGGACAGGGCTGGGGACCGGGGAGCTGTTTTTT. Its protein is CASSRTGLGTGELFF.

The rearrangement uses TRBV6-6 and TRBJ2-3; TRBD1 aligns across 8 bases. The DNA end is more similar to TRBJ1-5, so the J call may be wrong. Germline V CDR1 and CDR2: MNHNY, SVGAGI (reference sequence). CDR3 length: 17 amino acids. The CDR3 loop reads CASSYPPGTGLTDTQHF. The CDR3, as DNA: TGTGCCAGCAGTTACCCCCCCGGGACAGGCCTCACAGATACGCAGCATTTT.

Many counts were recorded for this clonotype. This chain connects TRBV6-2 or TRBV6-3 to TRBJ2-1, with 10 positions matching TRBD2. The CDR3 runs 16 residues. Germline V gene lookup returns CDR1 MNHEY and CDR2 SVGEGT. After removal of 5 bases from V and 3 bases from J, the junction contained 7 bases not matched to a gene. The CDR3 sequence: CASSTSGTSVYNEQFF. Here the CDR3 DNA reads TGTGCCAGCAGTACTTCCGGGACTAGCGTCTACAATGAGCAGTTCTTC.

This clonotype was counted between two and nine times. A much larger clone is a single base away; this may be a read error. This chain uses TRBV3-1 with TRBJ2-1; 9 bases are a match to TRBD1. Looked up from germline, CDR1 is LGHDT and CDR2 is YNNKEL (reference sequence). The CDR3 loop spans 13 amino acids. The CDR3 reads CAGSVDRGNEQFF. CDR3 sequence (DNA): TGTGCCGGCAGTGTCGACAGGGGGAATGAGCAGTTCTTC.

The chain has TRBV10-2 and TRBJ1-5, with 7 bases matching TRBD1. Germline V gene sequence: CDR1 WSHSY, CDR2 SAAADI. This CDR3 has 15 amino acids. V was clipped by 2 bases and J by 2 bases; unmatched bases: 3. The CDR3 reads CASSEAGGGNQPQHF. The CDR3 nucleotides read TGCGCCAGCAGTGAGGCAGGGGGTGGCAATCAGCCCCAGCATTTT.

The J gene is TRBJ1-5, the V gene TRBV5-1; D remains ambiguous. This CDR3 comprises 13 residues. V lost 1 base and J 6 bases, leaving 8 bases between the germline ends. Germline V CDR1 and CDR2: SGHRS, YFSETQ. CDR3 residues: CASSLTFGQPQHF. As DNA, the CDR3 is TGCGCCAGCAGCTTGACTTTCGGTCAGCCCCAGCATTTT.

This clonotype was picked up a small number of times. A much bigger clone sits one base away, suggesting this may be a read error. The rearrangement uses TRBV6-2 or TRBV6-3 and TRBJ2-1; tentatively, D is TRBD1 (6 bases). This CDR3 is 12 amino acids long. The V and J ends lost 6 bases and 8 bases respectively, with 11 bases between them. Germline lookup yields CDR1 MNHEY and CDR2 SVGEGT. The CDR3 DNA sequence: TGTGCCAGCAGGAACAGGGTCCATGAGCAGTTCTTC. The encoded protein is CASRNRVHEQFF.

The sample holds a few counts of this clonotype. The chain combines TRBV7-9 with TRBJ1-4; no firm D call. Germline CDR1 and CDR2: SEHNR and FQNEAQ (reference sequence). The CDR3 contains 13 residues. V was clipped by 8 bases and J by 7 bases, with 14 bases between them. The DNA of the CDR3 is TGTGCCAGCGGGCGCGGGCAAGGTGAAAAACTGTTTTTT. It encodes CASGRGQGEKLFF.

V gene TRBV14 combines with J gene TRBJ2-1; D gene ambiguous. Germline V gene lookup returns CDR1 SGHDN and CDR2 FVKESK. V dropped 8 bases and J dropped 1 base, with 12 bases sitting between them. This CDR3 is built from 14 residues. The CDR3, as DNA: TGTGCCAGCCTCCCGTTGGGGTCCTACAATGAGCAGTTCTTC. Translated, it gives CASLPLGSYNEQFF.

This clonotype has only one observation. Being one base from a much bigger clone, this may be a read error. The rearrangement links TRBV2 to TRBJ1-5, with 7 bases fitting TRBD1. Germline-derived CDR1 and CDR2 are SNHLY and FYNNEI. The CDR3 covers 15 residues. CDR3 DNA sequence: TGTGCCAACAGTGCAGTCAGGGGGGAGGAACAGCCCCAGCATTTT. Residues: CANSAVRGEEQPQHF.

By share, this clonotype ranks as medium-sized. The chain's CDR3 is CASSLYGSEAFF. CDR3 nucleotides: TGTGCCAGCAGTTTATACGGCTCTGAAGCTTTCTTT. The chain carries TRBV28 and TRBJ1-1; the D is unclear. V was trimmed by 1 base and J by 6 bases, leaving 6 bases between them. The CDR3 covers 12 residues. The germline V gene has CDR1 MDHEN and CDR2 SYDVKM.

A note on this clonotype: This clone may be a read error of a much larger clone one base away. The chain combines TRBV28 with TRBJ2-5; D is possibly TRBD2 (5 bases). CDR1 MDHEN and CDR2 SYDVKM come from the germline V gene. This CDR3 contains 14 residues. Trimming shortened V by 3 bases and J by 9 bases, and 17 bases separated the two germline ends. The CDR3, as DNA: TGTGCCAGCAGTTTCTCGTCTCGGGTGGAGGCCCAGTACTTC. This codes for CASSFSSRVEAQYF.

The table lists this clonotype with many counts. The chain combines TRBV28 with TRBJ1-2; D is perhaps TRBD1 (5 bases). From germline, CDR1 is MDHEN and CDR2 SYDVKM. Trimming removed 5 bases from V and 8 bases from J, with 21 bases in between. This CDR3 spans 15 amino acids. CDR3 loop: CASSTGVSGPRGYTF. The CDR3 bases are TGTGCCAGCAGTACTGGGGTTTCGGGGCCGAGGGGCTACACCTTC.

As for this clonotype: Possible read error: a much larger clone is one base away. The chain uses TRBV20-1 and TRBJ2-3, with D uncertain. Trimming took 0 bases from V and 3 from J, leaving 13 bases between them. Germline V gene data show CDR1 as DFQATT and CDR2 as SNEGSKA (reference sequence). The CDR3 extends over 15 amino acids. CDR3: CSARDIISRTDTQYF. CDR3 coding DNA: TGCAGTGCTAGAGATATCATATCTAGAACAGATACGCAGTATTTT.